This T cell receptor (beta chain) was identified during a study of lymphopenia after photon versus proton radiotherapy. Clones were read by immunoSEQ multiplex PCR, and TCRdb kept only the in-frame ones, dropping some. Here the sample spans some 30,000 clones, roughly 90% being singletons. General study results and limits: Larger post-nadir TCR diversity loss correlated inversely with survival in deceased patients. Better survival with proton therapy was suggested as possible, not demonstrated. Photon-treated patients lost naive T cells and TCR diversity; proton-treated stayed stable. After the lymphocyte nadir, photon-treated repertoires showed oligoclonal expansion, especially of CD8+ Temra cells.

In germline, CDR1 is MNHNY, CDR2 SVGAGI (reference sequence). The CDR3 runs 12 residues. V was shortened by 4 bases and J by 5 bases, with 8 bases between the two germline ends. On this clone: Its antigen is undetermined.

Source: peripheral blood, taken from a patient treated with proton-based radiotherapy. The chain uses TRBV6-6 and TRBJ2-5, with a weak D call TRBD1 (6 bases). This TCR was recovered from a woman aged 55-70 years with cholangiocarcinoma. Some clones in this sample may be carry-over from other donors' samples. Written as DNA, the CDR3 is TGTGCCAGCAGTTTCAGGGGCGAGACCCAGTACTTC. Its protein is CASSFRGETQYF.